A single sample is the source of the 27 T cell receptor beta chains below, sequenced in a study of blood T cell repertoires in COVID-19. Sequencing used immunoSEQ multiplex PCR; TCRdb keeps in-frame clones, though not all of them. The top ten hold 37% of the sample, which has about 120,000 clones, 70% to 80% seen once. Sequencing was carried out using peripheral blood. Every receptor here comes from a man aged 40-49 years with active or convalescent COVID-19.

The rearrangement uses TRBV19 and TRBJ2-4, with TRBD2 matching over 13 bases. Germline CDR1 LNHDA, CDR2 SQIVND (reference sequence). CDR3 length: 15 amino acids. The V segment lost 7 bases and the J segment 1 base; nucleotides outside the gene matches: 1. Here the CDR3 DNA reads TGTGCCAGTAAGACTAGCGGGGGGGCCAAAAACATTCAGTACTTC. It encodes CASKTSGGAKNIQYF.

This chain joins TRBV7-2 and TRBJ2-1; 9 bases are shared with TRBD2. CDR1 SGHTA and CDR2 FQGNSA come from the germline V gene. The CDR3 is 15 amino acids. V shed 2 bases, J shed 7 bases, and the junction held 6 bases outside the gene matches. In nucleotides, the CDR3 is TGTGCCAGCAGCTTAAAAGCGGGAGGCGTTAATGAGCAGTTCTTC. Protein: CASSLKAGGVNEQFF.

V and J are TRBV3-1 (or the pseudogene TRBV3-2) and TRBJ1-1, with 9 bases that match TRBD1. Germline trimming cut 6 bases from V and 3 bases from J; bases unmatched to any gene: 5. The CDR3 runs to 14 residues. The germline V gene has CDR1 LGHDT and CDR2 YNNKEL (reference sequence). In DNA, the CDR3 is TGTGCCAGCAGATACGGACAGGGGTACACTGAAGCTTTCTTT. Protein: CASRYGQGYTEAFF.

This sequence joins TRBV30 and TRBJ2-3; TRBD2 aligns across 8 bases. The CDR3 totals 14 residues. The J segment lost 5 bases and the V segment lost 5 bases, leaving 9 bases of the junction unmatched. Looked up from germline, CDR1 is GTSNPN and CDR2 is SVGIG (reference sequence). CDR3 nucleotide sequence: TGTGCCTGGGGGTCATCCGGGAGGGGAGATACGCAGTATTTT. As protein: CAWGSSGRGDTQYF.

The chain links TRBV27 to TRBJ2-3, with a possible D match to TRBD2 (6 bases). Trimming cost V 5 bases and J 0 bases, with 12 bases left between them. CDR3 length: 15 amino acids. Germline V gene data show CDR1 as MNHEY and CDR2 as SMNVEV (reference sequence). CDR3 in amino acids: CASSRLDPSTDTQYF. The CDR3 DNA is TGTGCCAGCAGTCGACTAGATCCTAGCACAGATACGCAGTATTTT.

Points on this clone: A junction end diverges from the germline sequence, so it may reflect a read error. V usage is TRBV7-3 and J usage is TRBJ2-7; 7 bases match TRBD2. From germline, CDR1 is SGHTA and CDR2 FQGTGA. The CDR3 consists of 11 residues. The CDR3 protein is CANPLTSAQSF. The CDR3 DNA follows: TGTGCCAACCCACTCACTAGCGCCCAATCGTTC. Filled out from reference TRBV7-3 and TRBJ2-7, the complete variable domain reads GAGVSQTPSNKVTEKGKYVELRCDPISGHTALYWYRQSLGQGPEFLIYFQGTGAADDSGLPNDRFFAVRPEGSVSTLKIQRTERGDSAVYLCANPLTSAQSFGPGTRLTVT.

In DNA form, the CDR3 reads TGTGCCAGCAGCTCACAACAGGGGGCCGCTTTCTTT. Protein: CASSSQQGAAFF. This rearrangement joins TRBV11-2 to TRBJ1-1; 9 bases are a match to TRBD1. V lost 4 bases to trimming and J lost 11 bases; unmatched junction nucleotides: 5. The germline V gene encodes CDR1 SGHAT and CDR2 FQNNGV. CDR3 size: 12 residues.

This chain joins TRBV20-1 and TRBJ1-4, with 7 positions matching TRBD1. After removal of 8 bases from V and 8 bases from J, the junction contained 5 bases not matched to a gene. The germline CDR1 and CDR2 sequences are DFQATT and SNEGSKA (reference sequence). The CDR3 consists of 11 residues. CDR3 loop: CSFLTGEKLFF. CDR3 nucleotide sequence: TGCAGTTTTCTGACAGGGGAAAAACTGTTTTTT.

This clone was seen just once. The rearrangement links TRBV6-2 or TRBV6-3 to TRBJ2-7; a possible D gene is TRBD2 (6 bases). V was clipped by 1 base and J by 0 bases, with 13 bases between them. This CDR3 spans 16 amino acids. Per germline, CDR1 MNHEY and CDR2 SVGEGT. CDR3 DNA sequence: TGTGCCAGCAGTTACTACCCGGAGGGCACCTCCTACGAGCAGTACTTC. This sequence encodes CASSYYPEGTSYEQYF.

This chain uses TRBV15 with TRBJ2-5; 9 bases agree with TRBD1. V lost 3 bases, J lost 5 bases, and 13 bases stayed unmatched. The CDR3 sequence is 17 residues long. Germline assignment: CDR1 LNHNV and CDR2 YYDKDF (reference sequence). CDR3 nucleotide sequence: TGTGCCACCAGCAGCAGCGGAACAGGGGGCTTCGAGGAGACCCAGTACTTC. Its translation: CATSSSGTGGFEETQYF.

V and J are TRBV27 and TRBJ1-5, with 8 bases that match TRBD1. V trimming: 4 bases; J trimming: 1 base; junction bases outside the gene matches: 3. In germline, CDR1 is MNHEY, CDR2 SMNVEV (reference sequence). CDR3 length: 15 residues. The CDR3 nucleotides are TGTGCCAGCAGTTCAGGGGGCGGGAGCAATCAGCCCCAGCATTTT. This gives the protein CASSSGGGSNQPQHF.

The rearrangement links TRBV28 to TRBJ2-5, with TRBD2 matching over 9 bases. CDR1 MDHEN and CDR2 SYDVKM come from the germline V gene. CDR3 length: 15 amino acids. Trimming cost V 6 bases and J 6 bases; bases outside gene matches: 11. The CDR3 reads CASSRLAETLKTQYF. In DNA form, the CDR3 reads TGTGCCAGCAGCCGACTAGCGGAGACTTTAAAGACCCAGTACTTC.

CDR3 nucleotide sequence: TGTGCCAGCAGTTACCCCGGACTCAACACGAACACCGGGGAGCTGTTTTTT. Encoded protein: CASSYPGLNTNTGELFF. The V gene is TRBV6-2 or TRBV6-3, the J gene TRBJ2-2; D may be TRBD2 (5 bases). Germline CDR1 MNHEY, CDR2 SVGEGT. The CDR3 length is 17 residues. The V gene lost 2 bases and the J gene lost 0 bases, with 13 bases spanning the gap.

CDR3 DNA: TGTGCCAGCAGTTCCTCGGTGGCCGTAGCCACCTTC. This sequence encodes CASSSSVAVATF. The chain employs TRBV2 and TRBJ1-2; unclear D gene. The CDR3 has 12 residues. Between the trimmed V and J ends, which lost 5 bases and 13 bases, there was a span of 17 bases. Per the germline V gene, CDR1 is SNHLY and CDR2 is FYNNEI.

The chain carries TRBV4-3 and TRBJ1-2, with TRBD1 identical over 9 bases. V trimming: 0 bases; J trimming: 7 bases; junction bases outside the gene matches: 6. From germline, CDR1 is LGHNA and CDR2 YSLEER. The CDR3 contains 15 residues. CDR3 nucleotide sequence: TGCGCCAGCAGCCAAGACCTCCGGGACAGGGTTGGCTACACCTTC. Translated, it gives CASSQDLRDRVGYTF.

This rearrangement joins TRBV9 to TRBJ1-2, with D perhaps TRBD1 (6 bases). The CDR3 length is 13 residues. The V gene lost 4 bases and the J gene lost 4 bases, with 11 bases spanning the gap. The germline V gene encodes CDR1 SGDLS and CDR2 YYNGEE. In DNA form, the CDR3 reads TGTGCCAGCAGCTCGGACAGCATCTATGGCTACACCTTC. Translation gives CASSSDSIYGYTF.

This chain links TRBV18 with TRBJ1-2, with D possibly TRBD1 on 6 matching bases. This CDR3 contains 14 residues. Germline CDR1 KGHSH, CDR2 LQKENI. Trimming shortened V by 0 bases and J by 8 bases, and 13 bases separated the two germline ends. CDR3 nucleotides: TGTGCCAGCTCACCACCGGTTTACAGGGACGGCTACACCTTC. This sequence encodes CASSPPVYRDGYTF.

This clone was recorded a few times. V usage is TRBV13 and J usage is TRBJ1-2, with 7 bases that match TRBD1. V lost 0 bases and J lost 7; bases outside the gene matches: 5. From germline, CDR1 is PRHDT and CDR2 FYEKMQ (reference sequence). The CDR3 extends over 14 amino acids. In DNA, the CDR3 is TGTGCCAGCAGCTTAGGCGGCAGGGGGTCTGGCTACACCTTC. Its protein is CASSLGGRGSGYTF.

The gene calls are TRBV9 and TRBJ1-3; 7 bases agree with TRBD1. The CDR3 spans 16 residues. CDR1 and CDR2 (germline): SGDLS, YYNGEE. Germline trimming cut 4 bases from V and 0 bases from J; bases unmatched to any gene: 7. The CDR3 sequence: CASSRTTGSSGNTIYF. Here the CDR3 DNA reads TGTGCCAGCAGCCGAACGACAGGGAGCTCTGGAAACACCATATATTTT.

The rearrangement uses TRBV7-9 and TRBJ1-2; D is ambiguous. Germline lookup yields CDR1 SEHNR and CDR2 FQNEAQ (reference sequence). The CDR3 totals 13 residues. V was clipped by 8 bases and J by 2 bases, with 12 bases between them. CDR3 amino acids: CASLGEINYGYTF. CDR3 DNA: TGTGCCAGCTTAGGAGAAATCAACTATGGCTACACCTTC.

The chain uses TRBV5-1 and TRBJ1-1; D is uncertain. Per germline, CDR1 SGHRS and CDR2 YFSETQ. The CDR3 has 15 residues. V was shortened by 3 bases and J by 2 bases, with 14 bases between the two germline ends. CDR3 DNA sequence: TGCGCCAGCAGCTCCCTGAGAAGCGGTAACACTGAAGCTTTCTTT. Translated, it gives CASSSLRSGNTEAFF.

CDR3 loop: CASSIGGLAGRTPSSTDTQYF. In nucleotides, the CDR3 is TGTGCCAGTAGTATAGGCGGACTAGCGGGGCGCACACCCTCTAGCACAGATACGCAGTATTTT. This chain uses TRBV19 with TRBJ2-3; 12 positions agree with TRBD2. The CDR3 extends over 21 amino acids. Germline V gene sequence: CDR1 LNHDA, CDR2 SQIVND (reference sequence). Trimming cost V 1 base and J 0 bases; bases outside gene matches: 14.

The CDR3 spells CASSQEPGRGTQHF. CDR3 in DNA: TGTGCCAGCAGCCAAGAACCTGGCCGAGGGACCCAGCATTTT. The J gene is TRBJ1-5, the V gene TRBV4-2; the D is unclear. With 0 bases removed from V and 11 bases from J, the gap between germline ends came to 14 bases. Germline CDR1 is LGHNA and CDR2 is YNFKEQ. This CDR3 contains 14 residues.

The chain links TRBV2 to TRBJ2-7; 8 bases agree with TRBD1. This CDR3 spans 14 amino acids. The J segment lost 6 bases and the V segment lost 3 bases, leaving 7 bases of the junction unmatched. Per the germline V gene, CDR1 is SNHLY and CDR2 is FYNNEI. CDR3 sequence reads: CASSEARGRFEQYF. In DNA, the CDR3 is TGTGCCAGCAGTGAGGCCAGGGGGCGGTTCGAGCAGTACTTC.

The rearrangement joins TRBV2 to TRBJ2-3, with a tentative D call TRBD2 (6 bases). V was cut by 3 bases and J by 7 bases, with 14 bases left in between. Germline CDR1 is SNHLY and CDR2 is FYNNEI. CDR3 length: 14 amino acids. The CDR3 DNA reads TGTGCCAGCAGTGACCCTGGCGGGGAGCATACGCAGTATTTT. It is translated as CASSDPGGEHTQYF.

This clone appeared a few times. The gene calls are TRBV9 and TRBJ1-2; 9 positions match TRBD1. The CDR3 has 15 residues. Germline-derived CDR1 and CDR2 are SGDLS and YYNGEE. V lost 4 bases to trimming and J lost 5 bases; unmatched junction nucleotides: 9. CDR3 protein: CASSKWDRDTYGYTF. The CDR3 DNA reads as TGTGCCAGCAGCAAATGGGACAGGGACACTTATGGCTACACCTTC.

This clone was seen a handful of times. The chain combines TRBV4-1 with TRBJ2-2; perhaps TRBD2 as D (5 bases). Germline V gene sequence: CDR1 MGHRA, CDR2 YSYEKL. With 1 base removed from V and 6 bases from J, the gap between germline ends came to 6 bases. The CDR3 has 13 residues. The CDR3 sequence is CASSQAEAGELFF. The CDR3 DNA is TGCGCCAGCAGCCAAGCGGAGGCCGGGGAGCTGTTTTTT.